A selection of T cell receptor beta chains follows, all from one sample in a study of T-cell reconstitution after alpha-beta-depleted transplantation in children. TCRdb re-called the PCR reads with MiXCR, one entry per CDR3 protein. Among about 980,000 distinct CDR3 sequences listed, about 29% were seen once. The material was PBMCs, mostly from graft donor cells, obtained 360 days after TCRalphabeta/CD19-depleted stem cell transplant. These receptors all come from a boy under two years old who had a stem cell transplant for SCID, so the T cells may come from the graft donor. The CDR3 runs from the conserved cysteine through the conserved F or W. A D gene is named only where the DNA matches it firmly. Not every row has a clone size; where given, it reads once, few, many or a size class.

TGTGCCAGCAGTTTTCTCAGAGGGTGGTACAATGAGCAGTTCTTC | CASSFLRGWYNEQFF | TRBJ2-1 | . | . | TRBV28
TGTGCCAGCAGCCGAGGGACAGGGGGGGCCGGGTATGAGCAGTTCTTC | CASSRGTGGAGYEQFF | TRBJ2-1 | . | TRBD1 | TRBV7-3
TGTGCCAGCATGACAGGACAGAATCCCCCAATGAGGCGGAACACTGAAGCTTTCTTT | CASMTGQNPPMRRNTEAFF | TRBJ1-1 | few | . | TRBV6-4
TGCAGTGCTAGAGTGCGACCTGGAGAGACCCAGTACTTC | CSARVRPGETQYF | TRBJ2-5 | few | . | TRBV20-1
TGTGCCAGCAGCTTAGTAATTCCAGGGCAGCATGAGCAGTTCTTC | CASSLVIPGQHEQFF | TRBJ2-1 | . | . | TRBV7-2
TGCGCCAGCAGCCAAGATCCCCACGGCTCCTATAATTCACCCCTCCACTTT | CASSQDPHGSYNSPLHF | TRBJ1-6 | . | . | TRBV4-1
TGCGCCAGCAGCCAGCTGCAGGGACAGCTGCAGCCCCAGCATTTT | CASSQLQGQLQPQHF | TRBJ1-5 | few | TRBD1 | TRBV4-1
TGTGCCAGCAGTTTTACTAGCGGGGGGTCGTCCTTCTCCTACGAGCAGTACTTC | CASSFTSGGSSFSYEQYF | TRBJ2-7 | few | TRBD2 | TRBV27
TGTGCCAGCAGCCTCGGGAGAGAAAATGAAAAACTGTTTTTT | CASSLGRENEKLFF | TRBJ1-4 | few | . | TRBV3-1
TGTGCCAGCAGTTACTCTGGAACAGGGAAGAGAAAACTGTTTTTT | CASSYSGTGKRKLFF | TRBJ1-4 | few | . | TRBV6-5
TGTGCCAGCAGCTTGGGGGTCAGCGGGGGGAGCACAGATACGCAGTATTTT | CASSLGVSGGSTDTQYF | TRBJ2-3 | . | TRBD2 | TRBV5-4